The sequence of this T cell receptor (beta chain) was determined in a study of a mutant IDH1 vaccine in newly diagnosed glioma. General study points: Pseudoprogression appears to have had no connection to changes in top peripheral T cell clonotypes.

The CDR3 has 13 residues. V was pared by 7 bases and J by 1 base, with 10 bases between. Germline V lookup: CDR1 MNHEY, CDR2 SVGAGI. This table comes from immunoSEQ multiplex PCR, and its TCRdb copy is limited to in-frame clones, with some not included. The table shows approximately 47,000 clones, with about 88% occurring only once. Details on this clone: Its antigen is not identified.

Specified time point: week 35, safety follow-up. Every single dose of the vaccine, 300 ug of mutant IDH1 20-mer peptide, came with topical imiquimod. The clonotype originates from a woman in her thirties or forties with glioma. The V call is TRBV6-5, the J call TRBJ1-1; D may be TRBD1 (5 bases). The sample was PBMCs, taken from a glioma patient whose treatment included an IDH1 peptide vaccine. CDR3 in DNA: TGTGCCAGCACCATGGGGCGGAACACTGAAGCTTTCTTT. This encodes CASTMGRNTEAFF.